This T cell receptor beta chain comes out of a study of human T cells and chemical hapten exposure. This clonotype was counted only a few times. Its specificity is unknown. Germline CDR1 SQVTM, CDR2 ANQGSEA. The CDR3 contains 14 residues. J was trimmed by 0 bases and V by 6 bases; bases with no gene match: 5. Time point indicated: patch test 2, 6 weeks after DPC sensitization. Treatment here: therapeutic diphenylcyclopropenone sensitization with weekly scalp DPC. Blood, whole and unfractionated, served as the source for total RNA extraction. Single cDNA molecules in the library carried unique molecular identifiers attached during preparation. TCRdb recomputed calls from the RACE reads with MiXCR, one row per CDR3 protein. The table shows approximately 80,000 distinct CDR3 sequences, with more than 8.5% occurring only once. Overall study results and limits: Expanded TCRs showed more large CDR3 clusters than pre-sensitization or healthy control sets.

The chain is built from TRBV29-1 and TRBJ1-1; the match to TRBD1 covers 9 bases. This sequence originates from a woman under 40 with alopecia areata. Some clones in this sample may be carry-over from other donors' samples. The sequencing here drew on whole blood, taken in connection with sensitization to the hapten diphenylcyclopropenone (DPC). In nucleotides, the CDR3 is TGCAGCGTGCTGACAGGGGGAATGAACACTGAAGCTTTCTTT. It translates to CSVLTGGMNTEAFF.